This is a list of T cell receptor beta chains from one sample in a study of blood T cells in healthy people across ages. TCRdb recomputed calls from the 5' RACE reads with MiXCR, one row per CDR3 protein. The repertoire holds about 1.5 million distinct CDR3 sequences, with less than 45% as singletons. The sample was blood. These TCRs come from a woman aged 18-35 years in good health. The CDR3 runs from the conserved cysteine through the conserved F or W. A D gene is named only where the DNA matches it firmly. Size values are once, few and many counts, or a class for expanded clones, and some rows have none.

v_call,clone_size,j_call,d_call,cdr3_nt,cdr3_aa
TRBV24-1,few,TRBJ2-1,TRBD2,TGTGCCACCAGTGATGCACTAGCGGGGGAATACAATGAGCAGTTCTTC,CATSDALAGEYNEQFF
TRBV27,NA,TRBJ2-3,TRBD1,TGTGCCAGCAGTCACGGACAGGACAGTACAGATACGCAGTATTTT,CASSHGQDSTDTQYF
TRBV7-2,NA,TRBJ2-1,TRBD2,TGTGCCAGCAGCTTCTGGAGCGGGAGGGCCAGTGAGCAGTTCTTC,CASSFWSGRASEQFF
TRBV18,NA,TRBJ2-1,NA,TGTGCCAGCTCACCATCGGACTCCGAGGGCAATGAGCAGTTCTTC,CASSPSDSEGNEQFF
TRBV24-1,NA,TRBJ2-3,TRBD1,TGTGCCACCAGTGACAGGGACAGTTACACAGATACGCAGTATTTT,CATSDRDSYTDTQYF
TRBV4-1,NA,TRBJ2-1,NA,TGCGCCAGCAGCCAGATAGCGAAGGAGCAGTTCTTC,CASSQIAKEQFF
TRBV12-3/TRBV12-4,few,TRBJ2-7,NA,TGTGCCAGCAGTCCCTCAGGGCTTAAACAGTACTTC,CASSPSGLKQYF
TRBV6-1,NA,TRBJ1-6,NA,TGTGCCAGCAGTGAAGACAGTTCAGTCAATTCACCCCTCCACTTT,CASSEDSSVNSPLHF
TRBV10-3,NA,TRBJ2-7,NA,TGTGCCATCAGTGATGGGCGACTGTTATACGAGCAGTACTTC,CAISDGRLLYEQYF
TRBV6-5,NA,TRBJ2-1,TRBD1,TGTGCCAGCAGTTACTCTGCCCGGGACAGGATCCCTGGGGACTCCTACAATGAGCAGTTCTTC,CASSYSARDRIPGDSYNEQFF
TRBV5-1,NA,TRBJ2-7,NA,TGCGCCAGCAGCGATGAAAAAGGCTCCTACGAGCAGTACTTC,CASSDEKGSYEQYF
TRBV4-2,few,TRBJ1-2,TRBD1,TGTGCCTTTGGGAACAGGGGAGAGGGAGGCTACACCTTC,CAFGNRGEGGYTF
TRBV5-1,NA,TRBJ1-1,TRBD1,TGCGCCAGCAGCTTTACAGGGGGCCCGAACACTGAAGCTTTCTTT,CASSFTGGPNTEAFF
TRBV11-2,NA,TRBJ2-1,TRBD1,TGTGCCAGCAGAGGGGGACAGGGCTACTACAGCTCCTACGAGCAGTTCTTC,CASRGGQGYYSSYEQFF
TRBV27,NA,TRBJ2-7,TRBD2,TGTGCAAGCAGTTTAAATAGCGGGGGTCAATTGGCCCAGTACTTC,CASSLNSGGQLAQYF
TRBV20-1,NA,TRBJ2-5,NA,TGCAGTGCCCCGCACTCGGCCGTTGAGACCCAGTACTTC,CSAPHSAVETQYF
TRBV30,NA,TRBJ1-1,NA,TGTGCCTGGAACAACAGGGAAATGAACACTGAAGCTTTCTTT,CAWNNREMNTEAFF
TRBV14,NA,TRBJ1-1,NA,TGTGCCAGCAGCGTGGGCTACCAGAGATTGAACACTGAAGCTTTCTTT,CASSVGYQRLNTEAFF
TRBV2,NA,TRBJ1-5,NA,TGTGCCAGCAGTCCTTGGACGGACAATCAGCCCCAGCATTTT,CASSPWTDNQPQHF
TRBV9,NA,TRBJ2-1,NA,TGTGCCAGCAGTGAACCTGGTTACAATGAGCAGTTCTTC,CASSEPGYNEQFF
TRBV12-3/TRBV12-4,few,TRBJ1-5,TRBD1,TGTGCCAGCAGTTCTGACAGGGACTATAGCAATCAGCCCCAGCATTTT,CASSSDRDYSNQPQHF
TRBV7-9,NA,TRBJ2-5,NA,TGTGCCAGCAGCTTAAGTACAGGGCGAGAGACCCAGTACTTC,CASSLSTGRETQYF
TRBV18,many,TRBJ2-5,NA,TGTGCCAGCTCACCAACGGGGCCAGAGACCCAGTACTTC,CASSPTGPETQYF
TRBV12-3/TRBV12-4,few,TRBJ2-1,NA,TGTGCCAGCAGACAGCAGGGATCCATTTACAATGAGCAGTTCTTC,CASRQQGSIYNEQFF
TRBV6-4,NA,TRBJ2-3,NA,TGTGCCAGCAGTGAAGAGGGAAGGAGGTTTGATACGCAGTATTTT,CASSEEGRRFDTQYF
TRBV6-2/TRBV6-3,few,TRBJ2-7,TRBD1,TGTGCCAGCAGTTCTCAGGGGGCCCTCTACGAGCAGTACTTC,CASSSQGALYEQYF
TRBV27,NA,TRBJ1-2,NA,TGTGCCAGCAGTGGGTCAGGGGTTGGCCACACCTTC,CASSGSGVGHTF
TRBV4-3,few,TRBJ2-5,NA,TGCGCCAGCAGCCAAGACTACGGCCTCCAAGAGACCCAGTACTTC,CASSQDYGLQETQYF
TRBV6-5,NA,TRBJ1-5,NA,TGTGCCAGCAGTTACCGGGCGGGTTTAGGTAATCAGCCCCAGCATTTT,CASSYRAGLGNQPQHF
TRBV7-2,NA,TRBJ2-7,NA,TGTGCCAGCAGCTTAGGCGCAGGACGGAGCGAGCAGTACTTC,CASSLGAGRSEQYF
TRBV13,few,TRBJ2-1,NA,TGTGCCAGCAGCTCCCCTCGCAGTGAGCAGTTCTTC,CASSSPRSEQFF
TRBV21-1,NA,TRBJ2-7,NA,TGTGCCAGCAGCAAGGGGACTAGCGGGAGGCTCTACGAGCAGTACTTC,CASSKGTSGRLYEQYF
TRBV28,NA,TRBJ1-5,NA,TGTGCCAGCAGTTTAGGGTCCTCGAGAAATCAGCCCCAGCATTTT,CASSLGSSRNQPQHF
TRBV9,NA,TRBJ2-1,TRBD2,TGTGCCAGCACCTCTCTAGCGGGAGGGATCAATGAGCAGTTCTTC,CASTSLAGGINEQFF
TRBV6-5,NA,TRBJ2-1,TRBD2,TGTGCCAGCAGCAAAACTAGCGGGGGGGCCGGCGAGCAGTTCTTC,CASSKTSGGAGEQFF
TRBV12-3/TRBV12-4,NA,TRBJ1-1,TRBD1,TGTGCCAGCAGGATTCAGGGGGCTGAAGCTTTCTTT,CASRIQGAEAFF
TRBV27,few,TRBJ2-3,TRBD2,TGTGCCAGCAGTCACCTGAGGACTAGCCAGGATACGCAGTATTTT,CASSHLRTSQDTQYF
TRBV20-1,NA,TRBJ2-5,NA,TGCAGTGCTGGGGATACGGAGACCCAGTACTTC,CSAGDTETQYF
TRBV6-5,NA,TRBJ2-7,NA,TGTGCCAGCAGTTACCTGCAGGGGACATTCCCCTACGAGCAGTACTTC,CASSYLQGTFPYEQYF
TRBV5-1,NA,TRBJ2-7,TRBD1,TGCGCCAGCAGCTTGGCAGGACAGGACTGGATGGAGCAGTACTTC,CASSLAGQDWMEQYF
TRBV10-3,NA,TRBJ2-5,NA,TGTGCCATCAGTGAGCGTCAGGGGGAGACCCAGTACTTC,CAISERQGETQYF
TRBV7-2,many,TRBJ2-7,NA,TGTGCCAGCAGCTTATCGGCGGGCCAGGTCGCCTACGAGCAGTACTTC,CASSLSAGQVAYEQYF
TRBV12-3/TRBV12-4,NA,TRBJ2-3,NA,TGTGCCAGCAGTTTCGGAGGGGGGCTAGGCGATACGCAGTATTTT,CASSFGGGLGDTQYF
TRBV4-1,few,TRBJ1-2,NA,TGCGCCAGCAGCCTTTCAACATCCCCCTATGGCTACACCTTC,CASSLSTSPYGYTF
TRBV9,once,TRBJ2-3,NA,TGTGCCAGCGGCGTACTAGGTTCGGATACGCAGTATTTT,CASGVLGSDTQYF
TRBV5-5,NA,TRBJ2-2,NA,TGTGCCAGCAGCTTGGGCAGGGCTGCCGGGGAGCTGTTTTTT,CASSLGRAAGELFF